Listed below are T cell receptor beta chains from one sample, sequenced in a study of cytomegalovirus exposure and HLA in healthy donors. Libraries were prepared by immunoSEQ multiplex PCR; TCRdb keeps only in-frame clonotypes and omits some of them. The profile covers roughly 95,000 clones, with 75% to 85% appearing a single time and 3% to 3.5% taken by the ten largest. The sequenced material came from PBMCs. Receptors originate from a man aged 25-45 years in good health and CMV-seropositive. Each CDR3 is given with its conserved first and last residue. Each record gives: CDR3 length, D gene, clone size, J gene, V gene, CDR3 protein, CDR3 DNA. The D gene is left open where the match is weak. Not all rows give a size; the values are once, few, many and, for expanded clones, a class.

17,TRBD1,NA,TRBJ2-4,TRBV18,CASSPPQGQPAKNIQYF,TGTGCCAGCTCACCACCCCAGGGACAGCCAGCCAAAAACATTCAGTACTTC
15,NA,few,TRBJ1-1,TRBV5-1,CASSLASGMNTEAFF,TGCGCCAGCAGCTTGGCCTCGGGGATGAACACTGAAGCTTTCTTT
14,NA,NA,TRBJ1-1,TRBV18,CASSPPAMNTEAFF,TGTGCCAGCTCACCACCAGCCATGAACACTGAAGCTTTCTTT
17,NA,NA,TRBJ2-1,TRBV7-9,CASSLVPGREGRNEQFF,TGTGCCAGCAGCTTAGTCCCGGGCAGGGAAGGACGGAATGAGCAGTTCTTC
14,TRBD2,NA,TRBJ2-1,TRBV5-4,CASSLVAGGNEQFF,TGTGCCAGCAGCTTGGTCGCGGGAGGCAATGAGCAGTTCTTC
17,NA,NA,TRBJ1-6,TRBV5-1,CASSLVMDSSGSSPLHF,TGCGCCAGCAGCTTGGTGATGGACAGCTCTGGAAGTTCACCCCTCCACTTT
15,NA,NA,TRBJ2-6,TRBV5-1,CASSLKGSGANVLTF,TGCGCCAGCAGCTTGAAGGGGTCTGGGGCCAACGTCCTGACTTTC
13,NA,NA,TRBJ2-3,TRBV28,CASSLSGTDTQYF,TGTGCCAGCAGTTTATCGGGGACAGATACGCAGTATTTT
16,NA,NA,TRBJ2-1,TRBV28,CASSSPTAVSYNEQFF,TGTGCCAGCAGTTCCCCCACAGCGGTCTCCTACAATGAGCAGTTCTTC
14,TRBD1,NA,TRBJ1-1,TRBV30,CAWNRAGTVTEAFF,TGTGCCTGGAACAGGGCCGGGACAGTCACTGAAGCTTTCTTT
15,TRBD2,NA,TRBJ2-1,TRBV10-3,CAISEGLAGVDEQFF,TGTGCCATCAGTGAGGGACTAGCGGGAGTGGATGAGCAGTTCTTC
11,NA,NA,TRBJ2-1,TRBV28,CASSYRDEQFF,TGTGCCAGCAGTTATCGAGATGAGCAGTTCTTC
18,NA,NA,TRBJ1-6,TRBV30,CAWSAGGGSWSYNSPLHF,TGTGCCTGGAGCGCCGGTGGGGGGAGCTGGTCCTATAATTCACCCCTCCACTTT
11,NA,NA,TRBJ2-1,TRBV20-1,CSVDRRNEQFF,TGCAGTGTCGATCGGAGGAATGAGCAGTTCTTC
13,TRBD1,NA,TRBJ2-7,TRBV6-6,CASSFTGGYEQYF,TGTGCCAGCAGTTTCACAGGGGGGTACGAGCAGTACTTC
15,TRBD1,NA,TRBJ2-7,TRBV19,CASSGRDRGTYEQYF,TGTGCCAGTAGTGGCCGGGACAGGGGCACCTACGAGCAGTACTTC
12,NA,NA,TRBJ1-2,TRBV7-2,CASSLHGEGYTF,TGTGCCAGCAGCTTACATGGGGAGGGCTACACCTTC
13,TRBD1,NA,TRBJ1-5,TRBV29-1,CSVRDRVNQPQHF,TGCAGCGTTCGGGACAGGGTTAATCAGCCCCAGCATTTT
14,TRBD1,NA,TRBJ2-7,TRBV27,CASSAQGAVDEQYF,TGTGCCAGCAGTGCACAGGGGGCGGTTGACGAGCAGTACTTC
14,TRBD1,NA,TRBJ1-2,TRBV18,CASSQGTGAYGYTF,TGTGCCAGCTCTCAGGGGACAGGGGCCTATGGCTACACCTTC
13,NA,NA,TRBJ1-1,TRBV18,CASTRTGETEAFF,TGTGCCAGCACCAGGACCGGGGAGACTGAAGCTTTCTTT
12,NA,NA,TRBJ1-2,TRBV28,CASSSGTSSHTF,TGTGCCAGCAGTTCCGGGACATCGAGTCACACCTTC
19,TRBD2,NA,TRBJ2-1,TRBV28,CASSLLGTTSGRNSYEQFF,TGTGCCAGCAGTTTACTGGGGACCACTAGCGGGAGGAATAGCTATGAGCAGTTCTTC
14,TRBD2,NA,TRBJ2-7,TRBV6-5,CASSYTSGTYEQYF,TGTGCCAGCAGTTACACTAGCGGAACCTACGAGCAGTACTTC